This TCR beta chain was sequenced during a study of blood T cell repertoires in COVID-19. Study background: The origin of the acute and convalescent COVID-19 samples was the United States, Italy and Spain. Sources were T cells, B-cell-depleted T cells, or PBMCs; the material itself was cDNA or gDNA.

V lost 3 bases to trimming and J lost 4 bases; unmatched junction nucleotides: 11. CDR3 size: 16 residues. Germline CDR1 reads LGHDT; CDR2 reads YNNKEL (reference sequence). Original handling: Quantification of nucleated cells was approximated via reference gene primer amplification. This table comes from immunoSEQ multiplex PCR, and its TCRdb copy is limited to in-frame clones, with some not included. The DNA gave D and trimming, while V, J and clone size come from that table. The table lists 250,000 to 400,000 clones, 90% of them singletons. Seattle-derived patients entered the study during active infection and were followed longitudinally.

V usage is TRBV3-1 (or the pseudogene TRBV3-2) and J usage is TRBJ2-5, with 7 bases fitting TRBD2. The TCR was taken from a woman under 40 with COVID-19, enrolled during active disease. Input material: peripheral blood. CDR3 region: CASSHGLTGGGETQYF. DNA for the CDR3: TGTGCCAGCAGCCATGGTCTGACGGGAGGCGGAGAGACCCAGTACTTC.